Presented here are 20 T cell receptor beta chains from one specimen sequenced in a study of T cells in Graves' hyperthyroidism and ophthalmopathy. RNA transcripts gave rise to amplified TCR beta CDR3 regions. First-round RT-PCR targeting the TCR CDR3 was performed with the HTBI primer set. TCRdb reanalysed the multiplex PCR reads using MiXCR and keeps one entry per CDR3 protein. The sample carries 530,000 or so distinct CDR3 sequences, roughly 46% recorded once. The sequencing sample was made of peripheral blood or thyroid tissue (not recorded which). The receptors shown here come from a woman under 30 with Graves' hyperthyroidism.

This clonotype was recorded at least ten times. This rearrangement joins TRBV20-1 to TRBJ2-1, with 9 bases lining up with TRBD2. Per the germline V gene, CDR1 is DFQATT and CDR2 is SNEGSKA (reference sequence). The V segment lost 5 bases and the J segment 0 bases; nucleotides outside the gene matches: 14. This CDR3 spans 18 amino acids. In nucleotides, the CDR3 is TGCAGTGCTGGGGGGCGACTAGCGGAGGTTAACTCCTACAATGAGCAGTTCTTC. This gives the protein CSAGGRLAEVNSYNEQFF.

The rearrangement links TRBV15 to TRBJ1-5; possible D gene TRBD1, 5 bases. V gave up 0 bases and J gave up 7 bases, with 16 bases separating them. CDR3 length: 16 residues. Germline CDR1 and CDR2: LNHNV and YYDKDF (reference sequence). The CDR3 region is CATSRDIEVEGQPQHF. The CDR3 region has the DNA TGTGCCACCAGCAGAGATATTGAAGTGGAGGGGCAGCCCCAGCATTTT.

V and J are TRBV29-1 and TRBJ1-1; D is undetermined. Per germline, CDR1 SQVTM and CDR2 ANQGSEA. Trimming shortened V by 0 bases and J by 3 bases, and 8 bases separated the two germline ends. CDR3 size: 13 residues. CDR3 sequence reads: CSVEERVYTEAFF. The CDR3 DNA is TGCAGCGTTGAAGAGAGGGTGTACACTGAAGCTTTCTTT. Filled out from reference TRBV29-1 and TRBJ1-1, the complete variable domain reads SAVISQKPSRDICQRGTSLTIQCQVDSQVTMMFWYRQQPGQSLTLIATANQGSEATYESGFVIDKFPISRPNLTFSTLTVSNMSPEDSSIYLCSVEERVYTEAFFGQGTRLTVV.

Worth noting for this clonotype: Possible read error: a much larger clone is one base away. This CDR3 is missing its conserved last phenylalanine or tryptophan, likely due to a read error. V gene TRBV11-2 combines with J gene TRBJ2-5, with 8 nucleotides matching TRBD1. With V trimmed by 5 bases and J by 4 bases, 9 bases remained unmatched. From germline, CDR1 is SGHAT and CDR2 FQNNGV. The CDR3 length is 15 residues. CDR3 DNA: TGTGCCAGCAGCGAATGGACAGGGCTGGGAGAGACCCAGTACCTC. Encoded protein: CASSEWTGLGETQYL.

This clonotype was seen ten or more times. The rearrangement joins TRBV27 to TRBJ1-2; 8 nucleotides align to TRBD1. Germline V gene sequence: CDR1 MNHEY, CDR2 SMNVEV (reference sequence). The CDR3 length is 12 residues. The ends lost 9 bases at V and 6 bases at J; junction bases unmatched: 6. The CDR3 reads CARRTGIDGYTF. The CDR3 nucleotides are TGTGCCAGAAGGACAGGGATTGATGGCTACACCTTC.

This clonotype has a handful of counts. One end of the junction is discordant with germline, which a read error may explain. This chain joins TRBV29-1 and TRBJ1-2; D call uncertain. Germline V gives CDR1 SQVTM, CDR2 ANQGSEA. The CDR3 totals 13 residues. The CDR3 spells CSVQVSTSYGYAF. The CDR3, as DNA: TGCAGCGTCCAGGTTTCAACTTCGTATGGCTACGCCTTC.

This chain's CDR3 is CASSLSGLAISYEQYF. The CDR3 nucleotides are TGTGCCAGCAGTTTATCGGGACTAGCAATCTCCTACGAGCAGTACTTC. The gene calls are TRBV27 and TRBJ2-7, with TRBD2 identical over 9 bases. The trim removed 0 bases at V and 0 bases at J, leaving 3 bases unmatched. CDR3 length equals 16 residues. The germline CDR1 and CDR2 sequences are MNHEY and SMNVEV (reference sequence).

This chain links TRBV7-6 with TRBJ1-5; D is undetermined. Between the trimmed V and J ends, which lost 3 bases and 7 bases, there was a span of 16 bases. The CDR3 sequence is 15 residues long. The germline V gene has CDR1 SGHVS and CDR2 FNYEAQ. CDR3 DNA: TGTGCCAGCAGCTTCGGCGGCGGCGAGGGACAGCCCCAGCATTTT. Its translation is CASSFGGGEGQPQHF.

The chain links TRBV24-1 to TRBJ2-7, with D maybe TRBD1 (6 bases). With 4 bases removed from V and 4 bases from J, the gap between germline ends came to 10 bases. Germline assignment: CDR1 KGHDR and CDR2 SFDVKD. The length of the CDR3 is 13 residues. DNA for the CDR3: TGTGCCACCAGTGACCGAGACAGGTACGAGCAGTACTTC. Protein sequence: CATSDRDRYEQYF.

The gene calls are TRBV20-1 and TRBJ1-4; no reliable D call. Trimming cost V 3 bases and J 11 bases, with 13 bases left between them. Per germline, CDR1 DFQATT and CDR2 SNEGSKA (reference sequence). This CDR3 region has 12 residues. The CDR3 here is CSASLSGRKLFF. CDR3 bases: TGCAGTGCTAGTCTTAGCGGGAGGAAACTGTTTTTT.

This clonotype was observed a few times. This may be a read error, as it is one base from a much larger clone. CDR3 in DNA: TGTGCCAGCAGTCAGAGCCTTTCTAATGAAAAACTGTTTTTT. Its protein product is CASSQSLSNEKLFF. This chain uses TRBV2 with TRBJ1-4; D is unresolved. Germline CDR1 reads SNHLY; CDR2 reads FYNNEI. The V and J ends lost 5 bases and 3 bases respectively, with 10 bases between them. This CDR3 has 14 amino acids. Drawing the rest from reference TRBV2 and TRBJ1-4, the complete variable domain is EPEVTQTPSHQVTQMGQEVILRCVPISNHLYFYWYRQILGQKVEFLVSFYNNEISEKSEIFDDQFSVERPDGSNFTLKIRSTKLEDSAMYFCASSQSLSNEKLFFGSGTQLSVL.

This clonotype was observed at least ten times. The chain employs TRBV2 and TRBJ2-5; tentatively, D is TRBD2 (5 bases). The V end lost 7 bases, the J end lost 2 bases, and 14 bases lay between the germline ends. The CDR3 is made up of 14 amino acids. Germline-derived CDR1 and CDR2 are SNHLY and FYNNEI. The CDR3 DNA reads TGTGCCAGCACCGAACCCGGGATTCAAGAGACCCAGTACTTC. Translation: CASTEPGIQETQYF.

In its sample, this clonotype was seen a few times. Given the absence of the conserved phenylalanine or tryptophan at the CDR3 end, a read error is likely. Because the CDR3's place on the DNA is in doubt, the DNA is left out and the CDR3 is given as listed by TCRdb. The J gene is TRBJ2-6, the V gene TRBV7-2. The CDR3 spans 9 residues, counting both ends. Germline loops: CDR1 SGHTA, CDR2 FQGNSA. CDR3 loop: CASSLGGTS.

This clonotype was found once. Relative to the germline gene, one junction end is altered; a read error may explain this. The chain has TRBV15 and TRBJ1-2; D remains unclear. The germline CDR1 and CDR2 sequences are LNHNV and YYDKDF (reference sequence). This CDR3 is built from 15 residues. CDR3 coding DNA: TGTGCCACCAGCGCCGCCCACTCTAGCGGGAATGGTTACACCTTC. The encoded protein is CATSAAHSSGNGYTF.

In its sample, this clonotype was seen many times. The chain carries TRBV13 and TRBJ2-2, with D perhaps given as TRBD1 or TRBD2 (5 bases each). V lost 8 bases to trimming and J lost 2 bases, with 12 bases between them. Germline CDR1 is PRHDT and CDR2 is FYEKMQ (reference sequence). This CDR3 is 14 amino acids long. CDR3 sequence: CASGQGANTGELFF. CDR3 DNA sequence: TGTGCCAGCGGGCAGGGAGCCAACACCGGGGAGCTGTTTTTT.

This clonotype was seen at least ten times. The chain links TRBV6-5 to TRBJ2-7, with 10 nucleotides matching TRBD2. The trim removed 2 bases at V and 3 bases at J, leaving 4 bases unmatched. This CDR3 is built from 15 residues. Germline V gene sequence: CDR1 MNHEY, CDR2 SVGAGI. As DNA, the CDR3 is TGTGCCAGCAGTTACGGAAGCGGGAGGGGCTACGAGCAGTACTTC. This sequence encodes CASSYGSGRGYEQYF.

The chain carries TRBV20-1 and TRBJ1-1; D ambiguous. Germline CDR1 is DFQATT and CDR2 is SNEGSKA (reference sequence). The CDR3 is made up of 14 amino acids. Trimming took 3 bases from V and 2 from J, leaving 13 bases between them. This CDR3 is CSARRAVANTEAFF. For the CDR3, the DNA is TGCAGTGCTAGGAGGGCGGTTGCTAACACTGAAGCTTTCTTT.

The chain uses TRBV19 and TRBJ2-6, with 8 nucleotides matching TRBD1. The germline V gene encodes CDR1 LNHDA and CDR2 SQIVND (reference sequence). The length of the CDR3 is 15 residues. After removal of 5 bases from V and 8 bases from J, the junction contained 8 bases not matched to a gene. The CDR3 DNA reads TGTGCCAGTAGTTACGGACAGGGTCGGTCCAACGTCCTGACTTTC. Translated: CASSYGQGRSNVLTF.

V and J are TRBV7-9 and TRBJ2-3; TRBD2 matches at 12 bases. From germline, CDR1 is SEHNR and CDR2 FQNEAQ (reference sequence). The CDR3 contains 18 residues. J lost 0 bases, V lost 4 bases, and 8 bases had no gene match. The CDR3 loop reads CASSSFAGLAGSTDTQYF. DNA for the CDR3: TGTGCCAGCAGCTCCTTTGCTGGACTAGCGGGGAGCACAGATACGCAGTATTTT.

V usage is TRBV7-8 and J usage is TRBJ1-6; D is uncertain. The V end was cut by 5 bases, the J end by 12 bases, with 8 bases between. From germline, CDR1 is SGHVS and CDR2 FQNEAQ. The CDR3 runs to 11 residues. The CDR3 DNA sequence: TGTGCCAGCAGCAATACTTTACCCCTCCACTTT. This encodes CASSNTLPLHF.